This T cell receptor beta chain was sequenced for a study of human T cells and chemical hapten exposure. As for time point: pre-sensitization, week 0. Described treatment: therapeutic diphenylcyclopropenone sensitization with weekly scalp DPC. Blood, whole and unfractionated, served as the source for total RNA extraction. The germline V gene has CDR1 SGHAT and CDR2 FQNNGV. The CDR3 consists of 16 residues. Trimming at V came to 0 bases and at J to 4 bases, leaving 8 bases not matched to a gene. Original methodology: Samples had a median of roughly 100,000 TCRs, ranging roughly 23,224 to 750,000. In TCRdb, the RACE reads were re-called with MiXCR into one record per CDR3 protein. The V and J calls were determined by TCRdb, not by the authors. Of about 110,000 distinct CDR3 sequences in the sample, approximately 12% were seen once.

Specimen: whole blood, collected in connection with sensitization to the hapten diphenylcyclopropenone (DPC). The receptor was isolated from a woman between 50 and 59 years old with alopecia areata. Some clones in this sample may be carry-over from other donors' samples. The chain uses TRBV11-2 and TRBJ2-7; TRBD1 aligns across 8 bases. Here the CDR3 reads CASSLDPAGGRYEQYF. CDR3 nucleotide sequence: TGTGCCAGCAGCTTAGATCCGGCAGGGGGCCGGTACGAGCAGTACTTC.